This T cell receptor beta chain is from a study of blood T cell repertoires in COVID-19. Background on the study: COVID-19 samples collected from the United States, Italy and Spain covered acute and convalescent phases.

Participants were aged 18 to 89 years, lived in over 20 US areas, and enrolled virtually. Clinical history as reported by participants underpinned cohort assignment. The germline V gene encodes CDR1 SGHAT and CDR2 FQNNGV. The J segment lost 5 bases and the V segment lost 5 bases, leaving 5 bases of the junction unmatched. This CDR3 has 14 amino acids. As processed by the authors: Estimation of nucleated cell counts relied on the amplification of reference gene primers. The protocol was immunoSEQ multiplex PCR, while the TCRdb copy is restricted to in-frame clones and leaves out a portion. D and trimming come from the DNA, and the V and J calls and clone size come from that table. In the table there are about 320,000 clones, roughly 90% of which are singletons.

This receptor was obtained from a man aged 60 to 69 who had recovered from COVID-19. The sample comprised PBMCs or T cells enriched from blood (not recorded which). The chain recombines TRBV11-2 with TRBJ2-7, with 11 bases identical to TRBD1. This chain's CDR3 is CASSPGTGGNEQYF. The DNA of the CDR3 is TGTGCCAGCAGCCCCGGGACAGGGGGAAACGAGCAGTACTTC.